Here is one T cell receptor beta chain with its context. The clone's antigen remains unknown. No clone much larger than this one lies a single base away; base qualities are absent. Libraries were prepared through the immunoSEQ multiplex PCR assay. A mixture of 60 forward primers for TCR Vbeta segments and 13 reverse primers for TCR Jbeta segments was used in the multiplex PCR. The CDR3 region of rearranged TCR beta genes was amplified from genomic DNA by a multiplex PCR assay. Amplified TCR beta libraries were sequenced as 87-base-pair reads on the Illumina HiSeq System. In the original analysis: A later analysis counted about 82 million unique TCR beta chains across the 666 repertoires, and some 11 million of these chains were shared by at least two donors. Raw reads were error-corrected and collapsed into unique sequences with a nearest-neighbor algorithm that merged closely related sequences to remove PCR and sequencing errors. Alignment of CDR3 sequences to IMGT reference sequences was used to assign V, D and J gene segments. For a sequence to be retained, a match of at least six nucleotides was required to both a V gene segment and a J gene segment. Rearrangements were classified as productive when the CDR3 lacked stop codons and remained in frame with V and J, and all other rearrangements were classified as non-productive. CDR3 was defined according to IMGT convention as the region running from the second conserved V-encoded cysteine to the conserved J-encoded phenylalanine. In an earlier analysis of around 600 of the donors, sequences lacking an unambiguous match to a single V gene segment were excluded. An earlier analysis of 587 of the donors classified V segments as functional when productive rearrangements were above 56.7% and as segregating when the standard deviation between donors was above 5%. To diagnose cytomegalovirus status from the catalog of TCR beta chain sequences, a statistical classification framework was built. In a later analysis, V and J genes were assigned by comparing TCR nucleotide sequences against IMGT/GENE-DB human TR gene sequences. The TCRdist pipeline was used in a later analysis to assign CDR3 sequences and most-parsimonious VDJ recombination scenarios. In a later analysis, every TCR beta chain was defined by the combination of its CDR3 amino acid sequence and its V-gene family, and reads without a unique V-gene family were dropped. In a later analysis, nearly 600 highly shared, low-generation-probability nucleotide sequences were removed to address suspected cross-contamination and a sequencing artifact. For each public chain, a later analysis derived a clonal expansion index from normalized ranks of inferred template counts within each repertoire. In a later analysis, generation probabilities were computed using a VDJ recombination model fitted to out-of-frame rearrangements, and the results were checked against IGoR. In a later analysis, hypergeometric tests were used to score TCR-TCR, TCR-HLA and TCR-CMV co-occurrence, with a repertoire-size bias correction applied to TCR pairs. A later analysis estimated false discovery rates by permuting HLA or CMV assignments 20 times. In a later analysis, co-occurring TCRs were grouped using DBSCAN, with TCRdist sequence similarity added in when clustering inside HLA-allele-positive subsets. Co-occurrence clustering excluded repertoires with fewer than 30,000 or more than 120,000 public chains, plus five with anomalous nucleotide sharing. In TCRdb, the immuneACCESS table is reduced to in-frame sequences with V and J assigned. These tables do not hold every clone; where another copy was compared, an unresolved V gene accounts for under half, and the others remain unexplained. That table furnishes V, J and clone size, whereas the DNA furnished D and trimming. The sample table records approximately 180,000 clones; approximately 85% of these occur just once. The top ten clonotypes cover about 1.8% of the sample.

The cohort comprised several hundred healthy bone marrow donors. At the time of sampling, all cohort members were nominally healthy, though unrecorded immune exposures were likely present. The donor tested CMV seronegative, placing the donor among the 350 to 400 seronegative members of the cohort. Each donor provided a peripheral blood sample, and peripheral blood mononuclear cells were used for TCR beta sequencing. The Qiagen DNeasy Blood Extraction Kit was used to extract genomic DNA from the blood cell samples. The sample belongs to a study of cytomegalovirus exposure and HLA in healthy donors (dated by TCRdb to about 2017). Study-level background: According to an earlier analysis of several hundred of the donors, 200 million or so T cells yielded over 90 million unique TCR beta sequences and 276 Gb of sequence data. An early release that covered roughly 600 HLA-typed donors contained 250 to 350 gigabases of sequencing data and about 93 million unique TCR sequences. Among the roughly 400 genotyped donors, approximately 77% belonged to the genetic ancestry cluster associated with self-reported Caucasian donors. The aim of the study was to test whether cataloging public T cell receptors could identify signatures of past pathogen exposure. The study used immunosequencing to profile the T cell repertoires of approximately 690 subjects and linked those repertoires to cytomegalovirus serostatus. A separate validation cohort of 100 to 150 different subjects was used in addition to the approximately 670-subject first cohort. High-throughput TCR immunosequencing, statistical association of individual TCRs with disease status, and machine learning were combined to predict cytomegalovirus infection status. A later analysis re-examined previously published TCR beta repertoires from roughly 650 donors and added high-resolution HLA genotyping to investigate patterns of TCR occurrence. In the later analysis, no new phenotypic data were used to find candidate immune exposures; instead, reliance was placed on TCR beta sequences and their occurrence across donors. To decide whether each TCR beta V gene segment behaved as functional or pseudogenic, an earlier analysis of some 600 of the donors relied on high-throughput TCR beta sequencing. Donor age, sex, ethnicity and CMV serostatus were compiled together with the repertoire data. A later genetic analysis used genome-wide SNP genotypes for about 60% of the roughly 670 donors, treating that subset as a discovery cohort. Every repertoire in the discovery cohort had been generated on one and the same sequencing platform. HLA typing covered class I and class II loci at four-digit resolution. The number of typed donors differed by locus: roughly 620-640 for A, B, C, DRB1 and DQB1; 522 for DQA1; around 580 for DPA1; and around 470 for DPB1. Four or five DR-DQ haplotypes were treated as single units for association and clustering because of strong linkage in the cohort. Across roughly 420 genotyped donors of the cohort, an average of about 240,000 unique TCR beta nucleotide sequences per donor were sequenced, and 15% to 20% of those sequences were non-productive. Study-level results and caveats: An association between a missense DCLRE1C variant and V-gene and J-gene trimming of TCR beta chains was found in a later genetic analysis and replicated in an independent cohort. Correlated functional status among segregating V segments might reflect linkage disequilibrium, but an unknown experimental factor could not be ruled out. The study gave a list of 150 to 200 TCR beta chains associated with cytomegalovirus. When HLA alleles, especially DR and DQ, strongly co-occurred, attributing TCR associations to individual alleles was difficult. Because counts were too low, some 16 rarely observed V segments, including chromosome 9 orphons, were excluded from the earlier analysis of 587 of the donors. Several of the top co-occurrence clusters appeared to be linked to parvovirus B19, influenza, CMV and Epstein-Barr virus, according to a later analysis. A later analysis associated about 16,000 TCR beta sequences with specific HLA alleles at a false discovery rate of 0.05. Most TCR sequences were seen in very few donors, while some public TCRs were found in many individuals. A cluster of highly shared sequence variants was judged likely to represent a technical artifact of the sequencing pipeline. Presence/absence analyses assumed roughly uniform sequencing depth across donors, an assumption that may not hold. In a later genetic analysis, fewer N-insertions in productive TCRs were reported among donors in an Asian-associated ancestry cluster than the approximately 670-donor mean. In an earlier analysis of roughly 500 of the donors, most TCR beta V segments appeared in productive rearrangements about 90% or about 30% of the time, broadly matching IMGT annotations. Because some donors lacked HLA typing at each locus, the association tests relied only on the typed subset. According to a later analysis, TCR association rates differed among HLA loci, with DRB1 alleles showing the most associated TCRs and HLA-C alleles showing the fewest. Cytomegalovirus status was reported to be diagnosed by the classifier with high specificity and sensitivity in both the original and validation cohorts. For the cohort, immune exposure information was limited to CMV serostatus. Only TCR beta chains were sequenced in this cohort, and the absence of alpha or paired-chain data limited detectable features. In a later analysis, HLA-associated TCR beta chains showed more clonal expansion and lower generation probabilities than non-associated chains that were equally common. A further reported finding was that TCR beta sequences accurately predicted the HLA-A and HLA-B alleles for most subjects in the first cohort. The authors suggested that the approach could potentially be extended to other disease states and immunological phenotypes. Three of the identified cytomegalovirus-associated TCR beta chains were confirmed in vitro to be specific for cytomegalovirus antigens. According to a later analysis, most CMV-associated TCR beta chains appeared to be HLA-restricted, and the HLA associations seemed to be driven largely by CMV exposure.

The sequence derives from a man aged 18 to 30 in good health and CMV-seronegative. Sequenced: PBMCs.

The CDR3: CARSLRWDRSSYEQYF. The nucleotide sequence reads TGCGCCAGATCCCTCCGGTGGGACAGGAGTTCCTACGAGCAGTACTTC. The sequence is built from TRBV10-1 and TRBJ2-7; 8 central bases correspond to TRBD1. CDR1 and CDR2, per the germline V gene (reference sequence), are WNHNN and SYGVQD. The germline V end is reduced by 9 bases and the J end by 1 base; junction bases left unmatched: 14. The CDR3 numbers 16 residues from cysteine through phenylalanine. Solely the CDR3 DNA is kept, with 48 bases framed from the first base.